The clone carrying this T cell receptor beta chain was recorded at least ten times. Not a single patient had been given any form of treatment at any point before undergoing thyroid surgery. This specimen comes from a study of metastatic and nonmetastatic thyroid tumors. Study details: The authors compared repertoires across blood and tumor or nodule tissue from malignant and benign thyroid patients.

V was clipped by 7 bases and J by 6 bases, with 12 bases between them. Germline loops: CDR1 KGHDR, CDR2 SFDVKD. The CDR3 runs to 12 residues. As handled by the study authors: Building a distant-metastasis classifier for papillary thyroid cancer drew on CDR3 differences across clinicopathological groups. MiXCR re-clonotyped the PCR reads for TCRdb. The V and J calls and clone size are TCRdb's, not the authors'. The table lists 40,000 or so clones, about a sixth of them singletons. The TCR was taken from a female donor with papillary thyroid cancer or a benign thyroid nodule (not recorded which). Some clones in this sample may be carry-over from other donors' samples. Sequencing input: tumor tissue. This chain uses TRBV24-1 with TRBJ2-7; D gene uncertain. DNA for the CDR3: TGTGCCACCAGCGGGCCGACCCCCGAGCAGTACTTC. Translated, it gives CATSGPTPEQYF.